This T cell receptor (beta chain) was recorded in a study of Graves' ophthalmopathy and Graves' hyperthyroidism. Germline lookup yields CDR1 MGHDK and CDR2 SYGVNS. The CDR3 extends over 18 amino acids. The junction had 11 bases not matched to a gene; V was cut back by 8 bases and J by 0 bases. From RNA, the CDR3 regions of TCR beta chains were amplified and sequenced. RT-PCR with HTBI primers came first, then second-round multiplex PCR. TCRdb itself ran the multiplex PCR reads through MiXCR, one entry per CDR3 protein. This sample yields 650,000 to 900,000 distinct CDR3 sequences, of which 40% are seen a single time; roughly 46% belongs to the top ten.

The chain links TRBV25-1 to TRBJ2-6, with 9 bases identical to TRBD2. The sequence derives from an adult man with Graves' ophthalmopathy. Sequenced: peripheral blood. The CDR3 here is CASLGVAGVGSGANVLTF. The CDR3 nucleotides read TGTGCCAGCCTGGGGGTAGCGGGAGTGGGCTCTGGGGCCAACGTCCTGACTTTC.